This T cell receptor beta chain was obtained from a study of blood T cell repertoires in COVID-19. The CDR3 covers 17 residues. Trimming at V came to 0 bases and at J to 3 bases, leaving 8 bases not matched to a gene. Germline CDR1 LGHNA, CDR2 YSLEER. Per the authors' pipeline: By means of reference gene primer amplification, nucleated cell counts were estimated. The repertoire was sequenced with immunoSEQ multiplex PCR; TCRdb's copy has only in-frame clones and lacks some. The DNA was the basis for D and trimming; V, J and clone size are from that table. This sample has some 280,000 clones; 86% occur once, and the top ten carry 2.5% to 3%.

The sample was peripheral blood. The sequence was collected from a woman in her thirties with active or convalescent COVID-19. V and J are TRBV4-3 and TRBJ2-3, with 8 bases matching TRBD2. In nucleotides, the CDR3 is TGCGCCAGCAGCCAAGATGTCGGGGGGGCCGAGACAGATACGCAGTATTTT. Its translation: CASSQDVGGAETDTQYF.